The T cell receptor beta chain under discussion was sequenced for a study of patients and donors after allogeneic stem cell transplantation. This CDR3 has 13 residues. The V end lost 1 base, the J end lost 2 bases, and 4 bases lay between the germline ends. Germline values: CDR1 MGHRA, CDR2 YSYEKL. This clonotype was seen more than once but under ten times. TCRdb used MiXCR to reprocess the RT-PCR reads, holding one entry per CDR3 protein. The profile shows 400,000 to 450,000 distinct CDR3 sequences, about a sixth of them singletons. The receptor was derived from a human donor who was either an allogeneic HSCT recipient or a stem cell or donor lymphocyte infusion donor (not recorded which). It is not recorded whose cells these are; they may come from a transplant donor. V and J are TRBV4-1 and TRBJ2-3; D gene ambiguous. Sequencing was carried out using blood, either unsorted or a sorted T cell fraction (not recorded which). CDR3 loop: CASSQVITDTQYF. The CDR3, as DNA: TGCGCCAGCAGCCAAGTTATCACAGATACGCAGTATTTT.